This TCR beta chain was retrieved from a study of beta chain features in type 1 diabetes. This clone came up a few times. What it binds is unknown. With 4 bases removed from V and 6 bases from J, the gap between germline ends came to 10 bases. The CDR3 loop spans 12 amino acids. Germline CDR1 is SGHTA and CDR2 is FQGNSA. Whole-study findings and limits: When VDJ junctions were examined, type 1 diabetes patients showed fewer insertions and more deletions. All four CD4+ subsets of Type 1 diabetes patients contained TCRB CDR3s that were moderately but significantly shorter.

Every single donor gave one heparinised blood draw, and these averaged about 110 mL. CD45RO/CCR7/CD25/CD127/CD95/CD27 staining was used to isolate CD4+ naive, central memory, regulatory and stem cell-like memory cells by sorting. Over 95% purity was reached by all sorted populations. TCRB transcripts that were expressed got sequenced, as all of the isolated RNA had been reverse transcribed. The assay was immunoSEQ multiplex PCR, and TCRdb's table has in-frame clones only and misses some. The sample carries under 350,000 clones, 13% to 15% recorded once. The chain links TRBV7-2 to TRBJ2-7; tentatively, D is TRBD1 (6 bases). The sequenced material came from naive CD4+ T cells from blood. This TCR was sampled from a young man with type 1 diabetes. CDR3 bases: TGTGCCAGCAGCTGGGCAGGGGCCGAGCAGTACTTC. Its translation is CASSWAGAEQYF.